This T cell receptor (beta chain) derives from a study of blood T cells in healthy people across ages. This clonotype has more than one count but fewer than ten. Its antigen is undetermined. Using a J-beta primer mix together with a sample-barcoded 5' primer, a second PCR was run for roughly 6 to 11 cycles. Using its own MiXCR run on the 5' RACE reads, TCRdb lists one record per CDR3 protein. The table shows 750,000 to 1,000,000 distinct CDR3 sequences, with 25% to 30% occurring only once. After removal of 1 base from V and 8 bases from J, the junction contained 17 bases not matched to a gene. The CDR3 sequence is 18 residues long. CDR1 SGHTA and CDR2 FQGNSA come from the germline V gene. Whole-study findings and limits: The percentage of naive T cells correlated strongly with TCR beta diversity.

Per sample, a minimum of 6.5 million PBMCs were isolated. This same sample was also taken into another study, of T cells of mothers and their children.

V is TRBV7-2 and J is TRBJ1-2, with 9 bases identical to TRBD1. This TCR derives from a woman in her thirties or forties in good health. Specimen: blood. CDR3 sequence (DNA): TGTGCCAGCAGCTTAGTAGTAGTGGGACAGGGAGCCGCGGGCGGCTACACCTTC. Its protein product is CASSLVVVGQGAAGGYTF.